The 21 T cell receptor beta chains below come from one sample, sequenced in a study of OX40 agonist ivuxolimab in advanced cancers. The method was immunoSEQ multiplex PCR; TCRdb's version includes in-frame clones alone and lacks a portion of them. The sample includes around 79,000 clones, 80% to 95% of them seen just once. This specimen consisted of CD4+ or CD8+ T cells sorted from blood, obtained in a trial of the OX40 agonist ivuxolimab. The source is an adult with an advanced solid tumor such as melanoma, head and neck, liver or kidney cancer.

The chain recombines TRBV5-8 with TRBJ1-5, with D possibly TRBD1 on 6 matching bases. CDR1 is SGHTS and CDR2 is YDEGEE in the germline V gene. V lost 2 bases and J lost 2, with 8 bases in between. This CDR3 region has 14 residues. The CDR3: CASSFNRGNQPQHF. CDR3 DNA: TGTGCCAGCAGCTTCAACAGGGGCAATCAGCCCCAGCATTTT.

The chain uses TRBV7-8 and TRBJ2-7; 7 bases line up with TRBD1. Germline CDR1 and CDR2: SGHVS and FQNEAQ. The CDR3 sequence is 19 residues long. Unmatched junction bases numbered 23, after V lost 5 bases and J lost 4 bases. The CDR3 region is CASSNNRSGAGTDQYEQYF. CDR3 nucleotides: TGTGCCAGCAGCAATAACAGGTCCGGGGCCGGGACAGATCAATACGAGCAGTACTTC.

The CDR3: CASSQQGSYNEQFF. The CDR3 DNA is TGTGCCAGCAGTCAACAGGGCTCCTACAATGAGCAGTTCTTC. This rearrangement joins TRBV6-5 to TRBJ2-1; maybe TRBD1 (6 bases). Germline CDR1 reads MNHEY; CDR2 reads SVGAGI. CDR3 length: 14 residues. Trimming took off 5 bases at V and 0 bases at J, with 8 bases between the two ends.

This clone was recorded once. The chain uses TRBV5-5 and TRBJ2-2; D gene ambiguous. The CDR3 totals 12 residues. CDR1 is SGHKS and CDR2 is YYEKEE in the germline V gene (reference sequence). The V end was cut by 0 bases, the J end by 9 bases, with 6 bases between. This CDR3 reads CASSLGVWELFF. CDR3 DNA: TGTGCCAGCAGCTTGGGGGTCTGGGAGCTGTTTTTT.

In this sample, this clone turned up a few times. For the CDR3, the DNA is TGTGCCAGCAGTTACTCGACTAGCGGGGGGGCCGAGCAGTACTTC. This codes for CASSYSTSGGAEQYF. V gene TRBV6-6 combines with J gene TRBJ2-7, with 14 bases identical to TRBD2. The germline V gene has CDR1 MNHNY and CDR2 SVGAGI (reference sequence). The ends lost 0 bases at V and 6 bases at J; junction bases unmatched: 1. This CDR3 has 15 amino acids.

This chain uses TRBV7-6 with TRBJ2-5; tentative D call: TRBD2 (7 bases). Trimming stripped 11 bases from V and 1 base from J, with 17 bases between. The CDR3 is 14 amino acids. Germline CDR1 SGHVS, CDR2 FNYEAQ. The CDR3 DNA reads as TGTGCCTCAAAAAGTAGGGGGGGCCAAGAGACCCAGTACTTC. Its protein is CASKSRGGQETQYF.

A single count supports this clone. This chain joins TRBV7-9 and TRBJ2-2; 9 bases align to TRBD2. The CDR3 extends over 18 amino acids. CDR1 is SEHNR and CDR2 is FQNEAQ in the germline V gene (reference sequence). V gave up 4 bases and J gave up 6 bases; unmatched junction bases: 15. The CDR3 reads CASSSPFAAGGPPGELFF. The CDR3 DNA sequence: TGTGCCAGCAGCTCCCCCTTTGCGGCGGGGGGGCCGCCCGGGGAGCTGTTTTTT.

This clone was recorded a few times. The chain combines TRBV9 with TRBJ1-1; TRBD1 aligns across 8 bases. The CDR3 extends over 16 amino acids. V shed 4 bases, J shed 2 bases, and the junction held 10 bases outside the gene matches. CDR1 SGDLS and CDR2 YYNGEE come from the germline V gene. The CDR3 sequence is CASSPWTGPINTEAFF. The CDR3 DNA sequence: TGTGCCAGCAGCCCGTGGACAGGGCCCATTAACACTGAAGCTTTCTTT.

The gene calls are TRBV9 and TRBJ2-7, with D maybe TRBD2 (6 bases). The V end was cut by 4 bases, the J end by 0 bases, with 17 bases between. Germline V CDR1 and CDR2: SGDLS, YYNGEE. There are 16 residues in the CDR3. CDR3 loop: CASSPLRGHDSYEQYF. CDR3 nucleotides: TGTGCCAGCAGCCCACTGCGGGGCCACGACTCCTACGAGCAGTACTTC.

The CDR3 DNA sequence: TGTGCCAGCAGCTTCCATGCAGGGGGAGAGGAGCAGTACTTC. This encodes CASSFHAGGEEQYF. The V gene is TRBV7-6, the J gene TRBJ2-7, with TRBD1 matching over 7 bases. This CDR3 region has 14 residues. Looked up from germline, CDR1 is SGHVS and CDR2 is FNYEAQ. J lost 7 bases, V lost 3 bases, and 9 bases had no gene match.

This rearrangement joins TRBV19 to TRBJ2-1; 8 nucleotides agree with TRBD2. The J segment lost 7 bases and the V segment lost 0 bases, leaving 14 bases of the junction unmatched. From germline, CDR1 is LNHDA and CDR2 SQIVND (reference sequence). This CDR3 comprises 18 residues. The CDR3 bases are TGTGCCAGTAGTATAGATAGAGGTAGGCTAGGCGGGGGGAATGAGCAGTTCTTC. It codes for CASSIDRGRLGGGNEQFF.

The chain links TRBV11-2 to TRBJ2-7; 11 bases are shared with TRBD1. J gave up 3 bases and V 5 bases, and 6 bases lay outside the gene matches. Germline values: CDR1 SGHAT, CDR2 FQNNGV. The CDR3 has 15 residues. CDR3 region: CASSPSGTGGYEQYF. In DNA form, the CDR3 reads TGTGCCAGCAGCCCATCCGGGACAGGGGGCTACGAGCAGTACTTC.

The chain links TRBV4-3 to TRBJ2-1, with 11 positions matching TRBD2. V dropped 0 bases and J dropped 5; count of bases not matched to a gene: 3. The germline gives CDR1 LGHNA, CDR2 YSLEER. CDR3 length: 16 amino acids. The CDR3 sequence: CASSQDLAGGDNEQFF. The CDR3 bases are TGCGCCAGCAGCCAAGATCTAGCGGGGGGCGACAATGAGCAGTTCTTC.

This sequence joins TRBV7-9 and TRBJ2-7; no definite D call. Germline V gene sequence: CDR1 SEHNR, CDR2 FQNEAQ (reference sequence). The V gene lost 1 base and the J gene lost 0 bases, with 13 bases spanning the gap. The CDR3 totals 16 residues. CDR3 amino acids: CASSLGYPPYSYEQYF. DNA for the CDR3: TGTGCCAGCAGCTTAGGTTATCCACCTTACTCCTACGAGCAGTACTTC. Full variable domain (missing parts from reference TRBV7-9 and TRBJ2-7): DTGVSQNPRHKITKRGQNVTFRCDPISEHNRLYWYRQTLGQGPEFLTYFQNEAQLEKSRLLSDRFSAERPKGSFSTLEIQRTEQGDSAMYLCASSLGYPPYSYEQYFGPGTRLTVT.

The CDR3 bases are TGTGCCAGCAGCCTAGTTCAGAACCTTAAGGCCGAGCAGTACTTC. Translating it yields CASSLVQNLKAEQYF. The chain employs TRBV7-9 and TRBJ2-7; D unclear. V was cut by 5 bases and J by 6 bases, with 20 bases left in between. Germline V gene sequence: CDR1 SEHNR, CDR2 FQNEAQ (reference sequence). The CDR3 is 15 residues long.

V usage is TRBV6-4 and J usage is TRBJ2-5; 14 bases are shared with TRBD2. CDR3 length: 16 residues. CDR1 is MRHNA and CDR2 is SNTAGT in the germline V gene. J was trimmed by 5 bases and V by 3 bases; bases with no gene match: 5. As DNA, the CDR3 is TGTGCCAGCAGTGAAGGGACTAGCGGGGGCTCGGAGACCCAGTACTTC. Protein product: CASSEGTSGGSETQYF.

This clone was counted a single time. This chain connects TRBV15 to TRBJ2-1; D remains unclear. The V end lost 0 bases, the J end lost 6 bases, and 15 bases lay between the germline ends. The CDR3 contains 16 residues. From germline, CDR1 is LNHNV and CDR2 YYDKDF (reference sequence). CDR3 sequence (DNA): TGTGCCACCAGCAGAGATGTTTTTGGGGTTGGCAATGAGCAGTTCTTC. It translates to CATSRDVFGVGNEQFF.

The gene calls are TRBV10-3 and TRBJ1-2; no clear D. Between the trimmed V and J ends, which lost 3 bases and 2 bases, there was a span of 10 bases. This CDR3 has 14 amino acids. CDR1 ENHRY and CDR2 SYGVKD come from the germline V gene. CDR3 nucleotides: TGTGCCATCAGTGATGGCAGTCCGAACTATGGCTACACCTTC. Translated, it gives CAISDGSPNYGYTF.

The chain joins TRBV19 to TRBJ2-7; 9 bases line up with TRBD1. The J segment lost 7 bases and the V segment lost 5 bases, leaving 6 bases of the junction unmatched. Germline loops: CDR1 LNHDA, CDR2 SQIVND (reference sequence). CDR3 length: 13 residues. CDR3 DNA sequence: TGTGCCAGTAGTTACAGGGGGCAGGGAGAGCAGTACTTC. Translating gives CASSYRGQGEQYF.

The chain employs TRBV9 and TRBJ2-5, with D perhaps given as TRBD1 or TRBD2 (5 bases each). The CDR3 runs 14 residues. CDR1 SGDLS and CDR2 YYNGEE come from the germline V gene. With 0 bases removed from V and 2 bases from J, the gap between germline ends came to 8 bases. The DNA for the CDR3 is TGTGCCAGCAGCGTAGGGGGGACGCAAGAGACCCAGTACTTC. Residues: CASSVGGTQETQYF.

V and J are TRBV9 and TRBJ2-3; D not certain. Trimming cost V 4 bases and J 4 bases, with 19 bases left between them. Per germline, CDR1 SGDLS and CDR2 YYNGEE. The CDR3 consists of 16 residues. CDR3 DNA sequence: TGTGCCAGCAGCCGCGCCGCGGCCCCAAGCGCAGATACGCAGTATTTT. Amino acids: CASSRAAAPSADTQYF.